This T cell receptor beta chain was observed in a study of blood T cell repertoires in COVID-19. Produced via immunoSEQ multiplex PCR; TCRdb's table is partial and in-frame only. The table has about 670,000 clones, 90% seen once. This CDR3 has 17 residues. The germline V gene encodes CDR1 SEHNR and CDR2 FQNEAQ (reference sequence). Trimming stripped 0 bases from V and 0 bases from J, with 11 bases between. This chain connects TRBV7-9 to TRBJ2-2; D gene uncertain. The source material was peripheral blood. This TCR was sampled from a woman aged 18-30 years with acute or convalescent COVID-19. The CDR3 reads CASSLASGFANTGELFF. The CDR3 DNA reads TGTGCCAGCAGCTTAGCGTCCGGTTTCGCGAACACCGGGGAGCTGTTTTTT.